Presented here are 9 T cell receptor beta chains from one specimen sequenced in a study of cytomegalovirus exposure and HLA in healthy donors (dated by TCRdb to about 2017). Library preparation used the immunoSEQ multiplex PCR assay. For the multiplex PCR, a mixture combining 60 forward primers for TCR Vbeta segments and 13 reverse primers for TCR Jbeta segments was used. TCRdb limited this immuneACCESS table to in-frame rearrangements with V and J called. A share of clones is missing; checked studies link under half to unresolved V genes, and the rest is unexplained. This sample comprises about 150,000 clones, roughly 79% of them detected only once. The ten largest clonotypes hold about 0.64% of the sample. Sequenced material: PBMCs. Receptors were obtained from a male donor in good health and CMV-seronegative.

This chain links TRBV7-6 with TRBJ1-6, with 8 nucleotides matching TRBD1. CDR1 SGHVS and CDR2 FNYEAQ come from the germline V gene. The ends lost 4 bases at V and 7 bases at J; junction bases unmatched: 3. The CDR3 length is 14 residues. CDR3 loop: CASSSTGENSPLHF. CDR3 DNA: TGTGCCAGCAGCTCGACAGGGGAAAATTCACCCCTCCACTTT.

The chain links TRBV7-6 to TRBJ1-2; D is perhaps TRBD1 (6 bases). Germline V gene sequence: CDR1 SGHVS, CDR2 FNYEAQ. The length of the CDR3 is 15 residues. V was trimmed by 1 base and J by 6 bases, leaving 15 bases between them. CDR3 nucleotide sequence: TGTGCCAGCAGCTTAGGGCAGGGGAACGCAAATGGCTACACCTTC. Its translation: CASSLGQGNANGYTF.

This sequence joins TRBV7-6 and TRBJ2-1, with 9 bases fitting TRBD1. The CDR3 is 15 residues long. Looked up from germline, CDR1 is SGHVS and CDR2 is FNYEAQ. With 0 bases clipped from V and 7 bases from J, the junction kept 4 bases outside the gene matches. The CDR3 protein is CASSLATGGWNEQFF. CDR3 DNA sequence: TGTGCCAGCAGCTTAGCGACAGGGGGGTGGAATGAGCAGTTCTTC.

CDR3: CASSGQGNTEAFF. As DNA, the CDR3 is TGTGCCAGCAGCGGACAGGGGAACACTGAAGCTTTCTTT. The chain carries TRBV7-9 and TRBJ1-1; 8 nucleotides match TRBD1. This CDR3 spans 13 amino acids. Trimming at V came to 5 bases and at J to 1 base, leaving 0 bases not matched to a gene. Looked up from germline, CDR1 is SEHNR and CDR2 is FQNEAQ (reference sequence).

The chain's CDR3 is CASSWEGNTEAFF. CDR3 DNA sequence: TGTGCCAGCTCATGGGAGGGAAACACTGAAGCTTTCTTT. The chain links TRBV18 to TRBJ1-1; D is undetermined. This CDR3 has 13 residues. Trimming removed 5 bases at V and 2 bases at J, with 9 bases between. CDR1 is KGHSH, CDR2 LQKENI, per germline.

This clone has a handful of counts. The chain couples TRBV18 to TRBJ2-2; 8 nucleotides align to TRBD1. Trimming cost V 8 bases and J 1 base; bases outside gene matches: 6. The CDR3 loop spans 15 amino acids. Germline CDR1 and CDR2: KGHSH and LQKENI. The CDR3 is CASPRTGRNTGELFF. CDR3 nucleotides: TGTGCCAGCCCTAGGACAGGGAGGAACACCGGGGAGCTGTTTTTT.

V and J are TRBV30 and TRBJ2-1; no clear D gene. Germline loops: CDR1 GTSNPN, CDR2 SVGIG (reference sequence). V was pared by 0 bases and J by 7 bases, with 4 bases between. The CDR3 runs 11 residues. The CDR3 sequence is CAWSVLNEQFF. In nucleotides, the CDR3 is TGTGCCTGGAGTGTATTAAATGAGCAGTTCTTC.

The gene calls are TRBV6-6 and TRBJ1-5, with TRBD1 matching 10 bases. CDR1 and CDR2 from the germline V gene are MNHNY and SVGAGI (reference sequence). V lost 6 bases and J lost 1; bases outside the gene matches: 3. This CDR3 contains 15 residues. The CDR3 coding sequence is TGTGCCAGCAGGGGGACAGGGGCCAGCAATCAGCCCCAGCATTTT. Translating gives CASRGTGASNQPQHF.

The CDR3 loop is CASSPQSANTEAFF. DNA for the CDR3: TGTGCCAGCAGCCCCCAGAGCGCGAACACTGAAGCTTTCTTT. The chain combines TRBV7-9 with TRBJ1-1, with D hard to call. Trimming took off 5 bases at V and 1 base at J, with 11 bases between the two ends. Germline CDR1 is SEHNR and CDR2 is FQNEAQ (reference sequence). The CDR3 totals 14 residues.